This T cell receptor (beta chain) was retrieved from a study of blood T cell repertoires in COVID-19. Method: immunoSEQ multiplex PCR; TCRdb's copy keeps in-frame clones and lacks some. Seen here are under 75,000 clones, about 91% observed once, and the top ten hold under 20%. The CDR3 contains 13 residues. Germline V lookup: CDR1 LNHDA, CDR2 SQIVND (reference sequence). Trimming stripped 7 bases from V and 4 bases from J, with 11 bases between. The clonotype was recovered from a woman of 80 years or more with active COVID-19. The chain has TRBV19 and TRBJ2-1, with D hard to call. Material: peripheral blood. The CDR3 DNA sequence: TGTGCCAGTACTTCGAGCGAATACAATGAGCAGTTCTTC. It codes for CASTSSEYNEQFF.